The rows below give T cell receptor beta chains drawn from one sample of a study of T cells after yellow fever vaccination. TCRdb called the 5' RACE reads again in MiXCR, with one record for every CDR3 protein. The data hold roughly 32,000 distinct CDR3 sequences, with 6.5% to 8.5% observed a single time. The input for sequencing was PBMCs, either bulk or a sorted T-cell subset (CD4+, CD8+, memory, or dextramer-sorted; not recorded which), taken on the day of the first yellow fever vaccination. The receptor source for this set is a man aged 18 to 30 who received the YFV17D yellow fever vaccine. The CDR3 runs from the conserved cysteine through the conserved F or W. The order of the fields is J gene, D gene, clone size, V gene, CDR3 protein, CDR3 DNA. A D gene is named only where the DNA matches it firmly. Size is stated for part of the rows, as once, few or many counts, or as a class when the clone is expanded.

>TRBJ2-3|TRBD1|many|TRBV5-6
CASSSRDRGMDTQYF
TGTGCCAGCAGCAGCCGGGACAGGGGAATGGATACGCAGTATTTT
>TRBJ2-3|TRBD2|many|TRBV6-4
CASSDSLAGGADTQYF
TGTGCCAGCAGTGACTCACTAGCGGGGGGTGCAGATACGCAGTATTTT
>TRBJ2-2|NA|many|TRBV5-1
CASSLIEGNTGELFF
TGCGCCAGCAGCTTAATCGAGGGGAACACCGGGGAGCTGTTTTTT
>TRBJ2-5|TRBD1|many|TRBV29-1
CSVATGLETQYF
TGCAGCGTTGCGACAGGGCTAGAGACCCAGTACTTC
>TRBJ2-5|NA|few|TRBV10-3
CAAAGSQETQYF
TGTGCCGCAGCCGGGAGCCAAGAGACCCAGTACTTC
>TRBJ2-5|TRBD2|few|TRBV20-1
CSAGRLAGGPWETQYF
TGCAGTGCTGGTAGACTAGCGGGGGGGCCATGGGAGACCCAGTACTTC
>TRBJ2-5|NA|many|TRBV12-2
CASRLQGETQYF
TGTGCAAGTCGCTTACAGGGAGAGACCCAGTACTTC
>TRBJ1-6|NA|NA|TRBV11-2
CASSQVGNNSPLHF
TGTGCCAGCAGCCAGGTGGGGAATAATTCACCCCTCCACTTT
>TRBJ2-3|TRBD2|many|TRBV5-1
CASSSGAGGQDTQYF
TGCGCCAGCAGTTCCGGGGCGGGGGGGCAGGATACGCAGTATTTT
>TRBJ1-5|NA|many|TRBV7-3
CASSLGEGNQPQHF
TGTGCCAGCAGCTTAGGGGAAGGCAATCAGCCCCAGCATTTT
>TRBJ1-6|NA|many|TRBV7-2
CASSLAPGARQRSPLHF
TGTGCCAGCAGCTTAGCGCCGGGAGCTCGACAGAGGTCACCCCTCCACTTT
>TRBJ2-3|NA|many|TRBV3-1
CASSRRGVADTQYF
TGTGCCAGCAGCCGTCGCGGGGTAGCAGATACGCAGTATTTT
>TRBJ2-1|TRBD2|many|TRBV6-4
CASSISGGQYNEQFF
TGTGCCAGCAGTATCAGCGGGGGGCAATACAATGAGCAGTTCTTC
>TRBJ2-1|TRBD2|many|TRBV4-3
CASSQDLAGSYNEQFF
TGCGCCAGCAGCCAAGATCTAGCGGGCTCCTACAATGAGCAGTTCTTC
>TRBJ1-1|NA|many|TRBV18
CASSPQGEPHTEAFF
TGTGCCAGCTCACCACAAGGGGAACCCCACACTGAAGCTTTCTTT
>TRBJ1-1|NA|many|TRBV27
CARNICTEAFF
TGTGCCAGGAACATTTGCACTGAAGCTTTCTTT
>TRBJ2-3|TRBD1|many|TRBV11-1
CASSLPRGLGDTQYF
TGTGCCAGCAGCTTACCCAGGGGGCTTGGGGATACGCAGTATTTT
>TRBJ1-2|NA|many|TRBV7-2
CASSSRAQERGYTF
TGTGCCAGCAGCTCGCGGGCACAGGAGCGCGGCTACACCTTC
>TRBJ1-3|TRBD1|many|TRBV5-6
CASSKQGTAGNTIYF
TGTGCCAGCAGCAAACAGGGGACGGCTGGAAACACCATATATTTT
>TRBJ1-2|NA|many|TRBV12-3/TRBV12-4
CASTAWGGAYGYTF
TGTGCCAGCACTGCATGGGGGGGGGCTTATGGCTACACCTTC